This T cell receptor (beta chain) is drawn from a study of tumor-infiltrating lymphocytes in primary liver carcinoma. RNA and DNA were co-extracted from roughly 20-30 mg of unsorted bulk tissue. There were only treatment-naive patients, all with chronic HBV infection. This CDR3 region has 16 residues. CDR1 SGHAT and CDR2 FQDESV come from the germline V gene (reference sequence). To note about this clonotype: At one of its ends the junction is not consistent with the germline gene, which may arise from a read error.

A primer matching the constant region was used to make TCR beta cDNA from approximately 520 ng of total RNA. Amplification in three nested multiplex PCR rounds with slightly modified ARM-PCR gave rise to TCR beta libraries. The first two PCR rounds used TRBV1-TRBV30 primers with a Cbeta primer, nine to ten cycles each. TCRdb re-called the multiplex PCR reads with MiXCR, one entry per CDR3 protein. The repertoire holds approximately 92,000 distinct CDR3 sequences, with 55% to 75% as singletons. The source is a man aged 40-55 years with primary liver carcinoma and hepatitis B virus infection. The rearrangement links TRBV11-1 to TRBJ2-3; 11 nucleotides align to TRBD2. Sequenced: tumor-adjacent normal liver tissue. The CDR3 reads CASSPPLAGESDMQYF. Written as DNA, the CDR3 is TGTGCCAGCAGCCCCCCACTAGCGGGAGAGTCAGATATGCAGTATTTT.